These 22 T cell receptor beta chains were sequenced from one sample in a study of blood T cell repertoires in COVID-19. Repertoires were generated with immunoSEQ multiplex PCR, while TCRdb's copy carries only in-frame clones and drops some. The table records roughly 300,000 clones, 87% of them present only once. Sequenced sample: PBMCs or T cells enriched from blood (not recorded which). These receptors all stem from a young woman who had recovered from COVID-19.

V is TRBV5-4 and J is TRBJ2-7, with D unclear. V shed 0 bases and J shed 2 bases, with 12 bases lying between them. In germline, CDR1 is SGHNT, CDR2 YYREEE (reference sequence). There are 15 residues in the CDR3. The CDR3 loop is CASSLGIGETYEQYF. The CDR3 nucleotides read TGTGCCAGCAGCTTGGGTATCGGTGAGACCTACGAGCAGTACTTC.

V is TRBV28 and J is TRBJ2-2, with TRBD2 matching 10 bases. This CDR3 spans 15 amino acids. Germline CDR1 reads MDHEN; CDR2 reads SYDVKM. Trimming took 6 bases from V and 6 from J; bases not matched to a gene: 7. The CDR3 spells CASSPSGGVAGELFF. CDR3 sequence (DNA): TGTGCCAGCAGCCCTAGCGGGGGAGTGGCCGGGGAGCTGTTTTTT.

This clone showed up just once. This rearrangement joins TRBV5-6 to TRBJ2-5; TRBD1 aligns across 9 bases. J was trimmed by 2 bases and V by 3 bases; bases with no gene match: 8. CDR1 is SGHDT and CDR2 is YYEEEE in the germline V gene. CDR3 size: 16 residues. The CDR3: CASSSLWDREQETQYF. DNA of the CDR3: TGTGCCAGCAGCTCCTTATGGGACAGGGAACAAGAGACCCAGTACTTC.

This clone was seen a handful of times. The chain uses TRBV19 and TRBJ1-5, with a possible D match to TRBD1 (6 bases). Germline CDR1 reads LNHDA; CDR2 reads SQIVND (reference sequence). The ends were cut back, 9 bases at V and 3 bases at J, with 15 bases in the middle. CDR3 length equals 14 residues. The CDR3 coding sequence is TGTGCCAGCCTTGGGGGGGGGCCCAATCAGCCCCAGCATTTT. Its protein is CASLGGGPNQPQHF.

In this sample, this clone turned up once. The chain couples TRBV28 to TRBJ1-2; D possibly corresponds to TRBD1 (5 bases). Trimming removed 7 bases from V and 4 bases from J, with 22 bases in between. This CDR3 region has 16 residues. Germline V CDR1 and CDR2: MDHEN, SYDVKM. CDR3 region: CASTSPPQQAPYGYTF. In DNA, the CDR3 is TGTGCCAGCACCTCACCCCCTCAACAGGCCCCCTATGGCTACACCTTC.

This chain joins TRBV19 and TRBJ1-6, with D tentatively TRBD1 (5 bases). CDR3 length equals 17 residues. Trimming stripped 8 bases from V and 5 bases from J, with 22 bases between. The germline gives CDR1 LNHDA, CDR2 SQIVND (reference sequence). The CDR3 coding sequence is TGTGCCAGTGGCCCTTTTTTTCTGGACAAAAATAATTCACCCCTCCACTTT. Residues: CASGPFFLDKNNSPLHF.

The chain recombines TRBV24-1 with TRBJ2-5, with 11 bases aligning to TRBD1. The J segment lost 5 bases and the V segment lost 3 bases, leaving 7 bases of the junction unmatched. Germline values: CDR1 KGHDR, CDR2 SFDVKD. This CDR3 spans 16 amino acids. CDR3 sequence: CATSDLRTGGVETQYF. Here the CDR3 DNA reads TGTGCCACCAGTGATCTCCGGACAGGGGGCGTGGAGACCCAGTACTTC.

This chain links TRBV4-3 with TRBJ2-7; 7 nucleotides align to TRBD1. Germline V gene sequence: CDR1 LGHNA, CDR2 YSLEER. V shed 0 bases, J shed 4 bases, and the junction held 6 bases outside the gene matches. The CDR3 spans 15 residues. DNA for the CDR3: TGCGCCAGCAGCCAAGATGAGGGGGCTAGGTACGAGCAGTACTTC. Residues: CASSQDEGARYEQYF.

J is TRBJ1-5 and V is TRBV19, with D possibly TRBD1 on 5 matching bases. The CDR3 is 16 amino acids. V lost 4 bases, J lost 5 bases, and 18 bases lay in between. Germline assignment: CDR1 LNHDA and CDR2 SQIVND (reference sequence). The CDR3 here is CASSTDRKGYYQPQHF. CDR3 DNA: TGTGCCAGTAGTACAGATCGAAAGGGGTACTATCAGCCCCAGCATTTT.

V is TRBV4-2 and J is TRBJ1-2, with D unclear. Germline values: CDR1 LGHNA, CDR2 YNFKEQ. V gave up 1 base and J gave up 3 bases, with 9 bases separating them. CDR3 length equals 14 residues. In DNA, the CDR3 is TGTGCCAGCAGCCAAGGAAGCGCCTACTATGGCTACACCTTC. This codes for CASSQGSAYYGYTF.

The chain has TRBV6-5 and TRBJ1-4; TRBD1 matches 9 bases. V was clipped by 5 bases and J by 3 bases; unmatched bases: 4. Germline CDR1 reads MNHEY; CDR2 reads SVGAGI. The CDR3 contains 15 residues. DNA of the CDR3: TGTGCCAGCAGTACAACAGGGGGCTCTAATGAAAAACTGTTTTTT. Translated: CASSTTGGSNEKLFF.

The CDR3, as DNA: TGTGCCAGTAGCCTGACAGGAAACACTGAAGCTTTCTTT. It specifies CASSLTGNTEAFF. The chain employs TRBV19 and TRBJ1-1; perhaps TRBD1 as D (6 bases). The CDR3 consists of 13 residues. CDR1 is LNHDA and CDR2 is SQIVND in the germline V gene (reference sequence). The V gene lost 6 bases and the J gene lost 2 bases, with 10 bases spanning the gap.

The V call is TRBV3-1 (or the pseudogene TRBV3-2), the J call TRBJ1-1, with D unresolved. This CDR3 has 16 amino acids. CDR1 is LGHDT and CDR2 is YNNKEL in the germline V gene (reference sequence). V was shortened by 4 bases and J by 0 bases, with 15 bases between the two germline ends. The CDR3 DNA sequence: TGTGCCAGCAGCCCCTGGACTCCCATCATGAACACTGAAGCTTTCTTT. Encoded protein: CASSPWTPIMNTEAFF.

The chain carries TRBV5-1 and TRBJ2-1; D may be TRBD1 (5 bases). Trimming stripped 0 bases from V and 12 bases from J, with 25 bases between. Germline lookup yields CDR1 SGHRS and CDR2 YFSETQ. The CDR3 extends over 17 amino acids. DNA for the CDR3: TGCGCCAGCAGCTTGGCCCAGGGTAGGGTCGAGCTGGGTGCGCAGTTCTTC. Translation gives CASSLAQGRVELGAQFF.

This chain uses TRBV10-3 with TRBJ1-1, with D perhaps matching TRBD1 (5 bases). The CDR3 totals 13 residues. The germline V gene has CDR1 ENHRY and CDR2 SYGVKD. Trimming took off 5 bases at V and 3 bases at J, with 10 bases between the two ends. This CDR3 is CAISRARDTEAFF. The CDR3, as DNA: TGTGCCATCAGTCGGGCCAGGGACACTGAAGCTTTCTTT.

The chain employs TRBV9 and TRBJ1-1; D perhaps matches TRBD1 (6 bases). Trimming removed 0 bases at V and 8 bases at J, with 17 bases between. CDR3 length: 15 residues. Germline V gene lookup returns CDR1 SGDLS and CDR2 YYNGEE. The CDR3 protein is CASSVDHRWTAEAFF. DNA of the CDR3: TGTGCCAGCAGCGTAGATCATCGATGGACAGCAGAAGCTTTCTTT.

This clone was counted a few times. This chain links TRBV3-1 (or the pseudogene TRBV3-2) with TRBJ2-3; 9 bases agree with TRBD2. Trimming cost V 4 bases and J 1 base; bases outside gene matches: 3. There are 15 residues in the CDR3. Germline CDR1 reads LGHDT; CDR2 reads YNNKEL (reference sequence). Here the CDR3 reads CASSPAGGGTDTQYF. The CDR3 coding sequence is TGTGCCAGCAGCCCAGCGGGGGGCGGCACAGATACGCAGTATTTT.

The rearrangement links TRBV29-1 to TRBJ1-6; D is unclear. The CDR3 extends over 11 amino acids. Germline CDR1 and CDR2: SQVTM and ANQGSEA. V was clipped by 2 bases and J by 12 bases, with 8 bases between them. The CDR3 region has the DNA TGCAGCGTTGAATCGGGAGGACCCCTCCACTTT. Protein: CSVESGGPLHF.

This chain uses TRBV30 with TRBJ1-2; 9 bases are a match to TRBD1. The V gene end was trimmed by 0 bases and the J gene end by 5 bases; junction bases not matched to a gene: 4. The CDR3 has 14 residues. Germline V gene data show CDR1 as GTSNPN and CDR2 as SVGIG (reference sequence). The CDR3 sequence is CAWSVTGGGYGYTF. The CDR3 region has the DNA TGTGCCTGGAGTGTAACAGGGGGCGGGTATGGCTACACCTTC.

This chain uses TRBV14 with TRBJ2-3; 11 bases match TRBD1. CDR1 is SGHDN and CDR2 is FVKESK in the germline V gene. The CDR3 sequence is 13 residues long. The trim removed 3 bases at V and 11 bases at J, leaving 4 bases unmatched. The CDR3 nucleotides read TGTGCCAGCAGCCAGGGACAGGGGGTTCGGCAGTATTTT. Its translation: CASSQGQGVRQYF. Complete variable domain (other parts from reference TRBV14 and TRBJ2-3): EAGVTQFPSHSVIEKGQTVTLRCDPISGHDNLYWYRRVMGKEIKFLLHFVKESKQDESGMPNNRFLAERTGGTYSTLKVQPAELEDSGVYFCASSQGQGVRQYFGPGTRLTVL.

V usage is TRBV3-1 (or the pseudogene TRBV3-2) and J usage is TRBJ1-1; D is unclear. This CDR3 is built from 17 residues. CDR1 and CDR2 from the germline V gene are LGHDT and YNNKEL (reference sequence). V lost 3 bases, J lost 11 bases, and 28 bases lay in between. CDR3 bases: TGTGCCAGCAGCCAGACCTACTTCTCGGGTCTTGACCAAGCTGCTTTCTTT. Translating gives CASSQTYFSGLDQAAFF.

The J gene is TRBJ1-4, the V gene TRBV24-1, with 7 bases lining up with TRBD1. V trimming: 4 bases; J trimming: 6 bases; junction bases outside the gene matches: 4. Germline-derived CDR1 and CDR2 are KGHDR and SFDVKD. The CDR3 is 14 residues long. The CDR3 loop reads CATSDQGQDEKLFF. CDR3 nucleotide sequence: TGTGCCACCAGTGACCAAGGACAGGATGAAAAACTGTTTTTT.